Below, 17 T cell receptor beta chains from the same sample are listed, as sequenced in a study of blood T cell repertoires in COVID-19. This table comes from immunoSEQ multiplex PCR, and its TCRdb copy is limited to in-frame clones, with some not included. The table includes a few hundred thousand clones, 82% detected once. Sequencing was done on a sample of peripheral blood. These receptor sequences come from a woman in her seventies with COVID-19, enrolled during active disease.

The V and J genes are TRBV27 and TRBJ1-6; a weak D match, TRBD1 (6 bases). The CDR3 length is 15 residues. Germline assignment: CDR1 MNHEY and CDR2 SMNVEV (reference sequence). V lost 6 bases to trimming and J lost 8 bases, with 17 bases between them. CDR3: CASRPTGLEDSPLHF. CDR3 coding DNA: TGTGCCAGCAGGCCTACAGGGTTGGAGGATTCACCCCTCCACTTT.

The rearrangement uses TRBV3-1 (or the pseudogene TRBV3-2) and TRBJ1-4; TRBD1 matches at 7 bases. CDR1 is LGHDT, CDR2 YNNKEL, per germline (reference sequence). The CDR3 sequence is 15 residues long. The ends lost 4 bases at V and 7 bases at J; junction bases unmatched: 9. The CDR3 DNA reads as TGTGCCAGCAGCCCAACCGGACAGGTGGGTGAAAAACTGTTTTTT. This codes for CASSPTGQVGEKLFF.

The gene calls are TRBV5-1 and TRBJ2-7, with a weak D call TRBD2 (6 bases). Germline V gene lookup returns CDR1 SGHRS and CDR2 YFSETQ. V lost 3 bases and J lost 4, with 11 bases in between. There are 13 residues in the CDR3. CDR3 sequence: CASSSGGNYEQYF. DNA of the CDR3: TGCGCCAGCAGCTCAGGAGGGAATTACGAGCAGTACTTC. The entire variable domain, with the rest obtained from reference TRBV5-1 and TRBJ2-7, is as follows: KAGVTQTPRYLIKTRGQQVTLSCSPISGHRSVSWYQQTPGQGLQFLFEYFSETQRNKGNFPGRFSGRQFSNSRSEMNVSTLELGDSALYLCASSSGGNYEQYFGPGTRLTVT.

This rearrangement joins TRBV19 to TRBJ2-7; 9 bases line up with TRBD2. CDR3 size: 15 residues. V lost 6 bases and J lost 4; bases outside the gene matches: 10. Germline V gives CDR1 LNHDA, CDR2 SQIVND (reference sequence). The CDR3: CASRTGAGGSYEQYF. As DNA, the CDR3 is TGTGCCAGTAGGACGGGAGCGGGAGGCTCATACGAGCAGTACTTC.

The chain is built from TRBV27 and TRBJ2-1; weak D call: TRBD2 (5 bases). CDR1 MNHEY and CDR2 SMNVEV come from the germline V gene (reference sequence). V was clipped by 4 bases and J by 5 bases, with 15 bases between them. There are 15 residues in the CDR3. In DNA form, the CDR3 reads TGTGCCAGCAGTTCGGCTCTGGGAGCGAACAATGAGCAGTTCTTC. This gives the protein CASSSALGANNEQFF.

This clone was detected a few times. The rearrangement uses TRBV5-4 and TRBJ1-4; 7 nucleotides line up with TRBD1. V gave up 4 bases and J gave up 0 bases; unmatched junction bases: 12. The CDR3 extends over 18 amino acids. Germline CDR1 and CDR2: SGHNT and YYREEE (reference sequence). The DNA of the CDR3 is TGTGCCAGCAGCCGAAGGGGGCAGGGGACAACAACTAATGAAAAACTGTTTTTT. It translates to CASSRRGQGTTTNEKLFF.

CDR3 residues: CASSDRQGKNSPLHF. The CDR3 coding sequence is TGTGCCAGCAGTGATAGACAGGGGAAGAATTCACCCCTCCACTTT. The chain recombines TRBV6-1 with TRBJ1-6; 8 bases fit TRBD1. With V trimmed by 3 bases and J by 7 bases, 5 bases remained unmatched. This CDR3 contains 15 residues. Germline V gives CDR1 MNHNS, CDR2 SASEGT.

Concerning this clone: The identical CDR3 is also encoded by other nucleotide sequences in the sample. The chain couples TRBV9 to TRBJ2-7, with 10 positions matching TRBD1. V trimming: 4 bases; J trimming: 2 bases; junction bases outside the gene matches: 6. Germline V gives CDR1 SGDLS, CDR2 YYNGEE. The CDR3 covers 15 residues. The CDR3 DNA is TGTGCCAGCAGCTCTGGGGGGACAGGGGCCTACGAGCAGTACTTC. Protein: CASSSGGTGAYEQYF.

The rearrangement uses TRBV2 and TRBJ1-5, with 8 bases that match TRBD1. The CDR3 length is 15 residues. Germline V gene data show CDR1 as SNHLY and CDR2 as FYNNEI. Trimming took 3 bases from V and 6 from J; bases not matched to a gene: 7. The CDR3 DNA reads as TGTGCCAGCAGTGAGATGGGACAGGATGTTCAGCCCCAGCATTTT. This encodes CASSEMGQDVQPQHF.

The chain uses TRBV30 and TRBJ1-4; D perhaps matches TRBD1 (6 bases). The germline V gene has CDR1 GTSNPN and CDR2 SVGIG (reference sequence). This CDR3 is built from 13 residues. Trimming took 8 bases from V and 5 from J, leaving 15 bases between them. The CDR3: CAGTGQLNEKLFF. CDR3 in DNA: TGTGCCGGAACAGGGCAGCTAAATGAAAAACTGTTTTTT.

The table lists this clone with a count of one. The chain has TRBV2 and TRBJ1-1; D is unclear. Germline values: CDR1 SNHLY, CDR2 FYNNEI. The CDR3 spans 13 residues. Trimming took 3 bases from V and 10 from J, leaving 15 bases between them. CDR3 coding DNA: TGTGCCAGCAGTGAGGAGGCAGCCGGGCGAGCTTTCTTT. Translated: CASSEEAAGRAFF.

The chain uses TRBV28 and TRBJ1-1, with 9 bases identical to TRBD1. The CDR3 has 15 residues. Trimming cost V 9 bases and J 0 bases; bases outside gene matches: 8. Germline CDR1 MDHEN, CDR2 SYDVKM. CDR3 protein: CASKQGASLNTEAFF. In DNA form, the CDR3 reads TGTGCCAGTAAACAGGGGGCATCGTTGAACACTGAAGCTTTCTTT.

This clone was recorded many times. Other DNA sequences in this specimen translate into the identical CDR3. Written as DNA, the CDR3 is TGTGCCAGCAGCGTAAAAGTCAGTCCCTTCGGGACTGACTATGGCTACACCTTC. As protein: CASSVKVSPFGTDYGYTF. The J gene is TRBJ1-2, the V gene TRBV9; D might be TRBD1 (5 bases). The V gene's germline CDR1 is SGDLS and CDR2 YYNGEE. Trimming stripped 1 base from V and 3 bases from J, with 22 bases between. This CDR3 is 18 amino acids long.

This sequence joins TRBV5-1 and TRBJ2-3; 10 bases match TRBD1. Germline V gene sequence: CDR1 SGHRS, CDR2 YFSETQ. V gave up 4 bases and J gave up 5 bases; unmatched junction bases: 7. This CDR3 has 15 residues. DNA of the CDR3: TGCGCCAGCAGCGGCACCGGGACAGGGGTAGATACGCAGTATTTT. Encoded protein: CASSGTGTGVDTQYF. Based on the CDR3 plus reference TRBV5-1 and TRBJ2-3, the full variable domain is KAGVTQTPRYLIKTRGQQVTLSCSPISGHRSVSWYQQTPGQGLQFLFEYFSETQRNKGNFPGRFSGRQFSNSRSEMNVSTLELGDSALYLCASSGTGTGVDTQYFGPGTRLTVL.

This sequence joins TRBV9 and TRBJ2-7; 7 bases are a match to TRBD2. The CDR3 is made up of 16 amino acids. CDR1 SGDLS and CDR2 YYNGEE come from the germline V gene. Germline trimming cut 0 bases from V and 6 bases from J; bases unmatched to any gene: 12. The CDR3 DNA reads as TGTGCCAGCAGCGTAGACCTGGTGGCGGGGGTCTTCGAGCAGTACTTC. Translation gives CASSVDLVAGVFEQYF.

The V and J genes are TRBV10-3 and TRBJ2-7, with TRBD1 as a possible D gene (6 bases). This CDR3 is 12 amino acids long. The germline V gene has CDR1 ENHRY and CDR2 SYGVKD. V was clipped by 3 bases and J by 5 bases, with 8 bases between them. The CDR3 nucleotides read TGTGCCATCAGTGATTGGACAGACGAGCAGTACTTC. It yields the protein CAISDWTDEQYF.

The chain has TRBV7-2 and TRBJ2-7; 8 nucleotides agree with TRBD2. With 3 bases clipped from V and 3 bases from J, the junction kept 10 bases outside the gene matches. Per the germline V gene, CDR1 is SGHTA and CDR2 is FQGNSA. The CDR3 length is 16 residues. The CDR3 DNA reads as TGTGCCAGCAGCTTGGCCGGGACTAGTAACATCTACGAGCAGTACTTC. This encodes CASSLAGTSNIYEQYF. The full variable domain, completed using reference TRBV7-2 and TRBJ2-7, is GAGVSQSPSNKVTEKGKDVELRCDPISGHTALYWYRQSLGQGLEFLIYFQGNSAPDKSGLPSDRFSAERTGGSVSTLTIQRTQQEDSAVYLCASSLAGTSNIYEQYFGPGTRLTVT.